This T cell receptor beta chain was recovered during a study of T cell responses to AZD1222 COVID-19 vaccine. Worth noting for this clone: Antigen specificity is unknown.

Findings and caveats of the study: The peak T cell response came first, and repertoires were sampled only after it.

Repertoires were generated with immunoSEQ multiplex PCR, while TCRdb's copy carries only in-frame clones and drops some. The data contain about 68,000 clones, about four fifths of them seen just once; the ten biggest clones take up around an eighth. This CDR3 region has 11 residues. V lost 2 bases and J 6 bases, leaving 2 bases between the germline ends. Germline lookup yields CDR1 ENHRY and CDR2 SYGVKD. Here the sequenced sample was peripheral blood, taken on day 0 of AZD1222 vaccination. The TCR comes from an adult in good health. This chain links TRBV10-3 with TRBJ2-1; D ambiguous. CDR3 DNA sequence: TGTGCCATCAGTGAGGGCAATGAGCAGTTCTTC. Translating gives CAISEGNEQFF.